The T cell receptor (beta chain) described here comes from a study of T and B cells in COVID-19 patients. This clonotype ranks as medium-sized (0.01 to 0.1%). Blood genomic DNA input for TRB amplification was about 240-500 ng. BIOMED2 TRB-A/B primer pools were used in multiplex TRB PCR. TCRdb re-derived calls from the multiplex PCR reads in MiXCR, one entry per CDR3 protein. The sample holds 3,500 to 4,500 distinct CDR3 sequences, around 23% seen once. Deletions cut 2 bases from V and 13 bases from J, with 19 bases between. CDR1 and CDR2 from the germline V gene are SGHNT and YYREEE (reference sequence). This CDR3 is 14 amino acids long.

The source of this sequence is a human donor with active COVID-19. This sequence joins TRBV5-4 and TRBJ2-1, with D hard to call. Sequencing used blood. The CDR3 DNA is TGTGCCAGCAGCTTCGCTGGGAATGATATTATACAGTTCTTC. Translation: CASSFAGNDIIQFF.